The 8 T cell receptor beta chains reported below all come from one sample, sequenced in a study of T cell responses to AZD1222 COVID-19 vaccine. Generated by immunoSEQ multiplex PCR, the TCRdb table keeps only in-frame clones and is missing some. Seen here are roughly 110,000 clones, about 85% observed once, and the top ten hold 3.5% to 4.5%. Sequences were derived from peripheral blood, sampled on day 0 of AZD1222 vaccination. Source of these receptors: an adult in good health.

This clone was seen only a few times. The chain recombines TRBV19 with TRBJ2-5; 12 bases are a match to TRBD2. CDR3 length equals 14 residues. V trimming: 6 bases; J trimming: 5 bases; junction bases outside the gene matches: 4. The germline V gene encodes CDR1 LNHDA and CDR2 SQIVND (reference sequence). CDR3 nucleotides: TGTGCCAGTAGGGTGACTAGCGGGAGTGAGACCCAGTACTTC. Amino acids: CASRVTSGSETQYF.

The CDR3 nucleotides read TGTGCCTGGAGTGTGGGATCAGGGGGGACAGATACGCAGTATTTT. It encodes CAWSVGSGGTDTQYF. The rearrangement uses TRBV30 and TRBJ2-3; D possibly corresponds to TRBD1 (7 bases). Looked up from germline, CDR1 is GTSNPN and CDR2 is SVGIG (reference sequence). This CDR3 spans 15 amino acids. V was trimmed by 0 bases and J by 3 bases, leaving 13 bases between them.

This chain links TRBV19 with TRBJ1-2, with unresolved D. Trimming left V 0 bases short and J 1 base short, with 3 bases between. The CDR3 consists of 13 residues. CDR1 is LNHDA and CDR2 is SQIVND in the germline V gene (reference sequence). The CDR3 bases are TGTGCCAGTAGTATAGACCTTAACTATGGCTACACCTTC. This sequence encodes CASSIDLNYGYTF.

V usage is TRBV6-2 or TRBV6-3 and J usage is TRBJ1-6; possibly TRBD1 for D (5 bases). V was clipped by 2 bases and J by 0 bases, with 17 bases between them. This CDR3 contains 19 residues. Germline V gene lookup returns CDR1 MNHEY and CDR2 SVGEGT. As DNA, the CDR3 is TGTGCCAGCAGTTACCCTCCGGGACGCCGTAGCTCCTATAATTCACCCCTCCACTTT. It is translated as CASSYPPGRRSSYNSPLHF.

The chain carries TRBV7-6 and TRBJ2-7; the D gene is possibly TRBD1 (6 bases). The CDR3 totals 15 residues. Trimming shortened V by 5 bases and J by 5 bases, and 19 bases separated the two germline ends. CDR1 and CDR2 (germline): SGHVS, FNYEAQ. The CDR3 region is CASSRVGRTDDEQYF. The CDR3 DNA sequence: TGTGCCAGCAGCCGTGTCGGACGGACAGACGACGAGCAGTACTTC.

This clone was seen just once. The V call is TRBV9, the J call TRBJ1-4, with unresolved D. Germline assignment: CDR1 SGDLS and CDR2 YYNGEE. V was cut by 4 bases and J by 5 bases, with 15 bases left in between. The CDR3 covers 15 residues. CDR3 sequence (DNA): TGTGCCAGCAGCCGCTCGGGAGGAAAGAATGAAAAACTGTTTTTT. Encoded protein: CASSRSGGKNEKLFF.

The CDR3 is CASSVQGRYNSPLHF. Written as DNA, the CDR3 is TGTGCCAGCAGCGTACAGGGTCGGTATAATTCACCCCTCCACTTT. The V and J genes are TRBV9 and TRBJ1-6; possible D gene TRBD1, 5 bases. The germline gives CDR1 SGDLS, CDR2 YYNGEE. This CDR3 spans 15 amino acids. The V end was cut by 1 base, the J end by 4 bases, with 9 bases between.

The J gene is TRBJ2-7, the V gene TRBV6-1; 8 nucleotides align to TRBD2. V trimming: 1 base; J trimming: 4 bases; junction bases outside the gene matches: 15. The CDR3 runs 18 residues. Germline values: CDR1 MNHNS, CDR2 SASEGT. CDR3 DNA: TGTGCCAGCAGTGAAGGGCCCCTCACCATAGCGGGAAATTACGAGCAGTACTTC. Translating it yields CASSEGPLTIAGNYEQYF.